The clone carrying this T cell receptor beta chain was recorded many times. Its antigen is unknown. The data were obtained in a study of regulatory T cells in long-lasting Graves disease. The CDR3 totals 11 residues. V was trimmed by 4 bases and J by 0 bases, leaving 0 bases between them. CDR3 regions were amplified by Arm-PCR using iRepertoire HTBI primers to build TCR beta libraries. TCRdb called the multiplex PCR reads again in MiXCR, with one record for every CDR3 protein. The sample contains 300,000 to 400,000 distinct CDR3 sequences, over 15% of which appear only once. Findings of the study overall: TRBV28, TRBJ1-2 and TRBJ2-5 emerged as the favored segments in persistent disease. TCR diversity in persistent Graves' patients was below that of newly diagnosed ones. Limited samples may have lowered accuracy.

The time point: newly diagnosed GD, antithyroid drugs for less than 3 months. RNA isolated from PBMCs was used to make the TCR library. American Thyroid Association guidelines defined Graves' disease diagnosis. The chain uses TRBV12-3 or TRBV12-4 and TRBJ2-5; D not certain. This TCR came from a female donor with Graves disease. Sequencing was performed on peripheral blood mononuclear cells (PBMCs), taken at new diagnosis, from a patient treated with antithyroid drugs. CDR3 coding DNA: TGTGCCAGCAGTTACCAAGAGACCCAGTACTTC. This gives the protein CASSYQETQYF.